This TCR beta chain is drawn from a study of T cell responses to AZD1222 COVID-19 vaccine. Study-level findings and limits: Only 5 to 7 AZD1222 recipients tested seropositive at baseline. An increase in Spike-specific TCR breadth and depth was observed after two AZD1222 doses. Reports indicate that nearly half of spike-specific TCRs are directed at unmutated variant regions. Most donors were white British and more were female, and clonal diversity was possibly underestimated.

Assay used: immunoSEQ multiplex PCR; TCRdb lists only in-frame clones, some missing. The table records 130,000 to 150,000 clones, 85% to 95% of them present only once. Germline CDR1 and CDR2: SGHAT and FQNNGV. Trimming took 2 bases from V and 8 from J; bases not matched to a gene: 5. The CDR3 is 14 amino acids. Of note for this clone: The antigen is unknown.

The sequencing used peripheral blood, collected on day 0 of AZD1222 vaccination. The clonotype originates from an adult in good health. The V and J genes are TRBV11-2 and TRBJ1-2; 10 bases fit TRBD1. CDR3 in DNA: TGTGCCAGCAGCTTAACCCGACAGGGGGCGGGCTACACCTTC. It specifies CASSLTRQGAGYTF. Together with reference TRBV11-2 and TRBJ1-2, the CDR3 gives the full variable domain: EAGVAQSPRYKIIEKRQSVAFWCNPISGHATLYWYQQILGQGPKLLIQFQNNGVVDDSQLPKDRFSAERLKGVDSTLKIQPAKLEDSAVYLCASSLTRQGAGYTFGSGTRLTVV.